This T cell receptor beta chain was identified in a study of graft-versus-host responses after intestinal transplantation. Study-level results: Individuals who had graft-donor T cell macrochimerism had allografts that showed high graft-versus-host to host-versus-graft clonal ratios.

With regard to this clone: The antigen is undetermined.

V lost 9 bases, J lost 5 bases, and 18 bases stayed unmatched. The CDR3 covers 16 residues. CDR1 and CDR2 (germline): MDHEN, SYDVKM. The repertoire was sequenced with immunoSEQ multiplex PCR; TCRdb's copy has only in-frame clones and lacks some. The data contain about 83,000 clones, about 89% of them singletons. This chain links TRBV28 with TRBJ2-5; TRBD1 aligns across 7 bases. This sequence was found in a human donor who received an intestinal transplant. This material consisted of unstimulated CD4+ T cells sorted from spleen or lymph node cells, taken before intestinal transplant. CDR3 in amino acids: CASKLTYRGDLETQYF. The DNA of the CDR3 is TGTGCCAGTAAGCTCACCTACAGGGGAGATCTTGAGACCCAGTACTTC. Looking up the rest from reference TRBV28 and TRBJ2-5 gives the full variable domain: DVKVTQSSRYLVKRTGEKVFLECVQDMDHENMFWYRQDPGLGLRLIYFSYDVKMKEKGDIPEGYSVSREKKERFSLILESASTNQTSMYLCASKLTYRGDLETQYFGPGTRLLVL.